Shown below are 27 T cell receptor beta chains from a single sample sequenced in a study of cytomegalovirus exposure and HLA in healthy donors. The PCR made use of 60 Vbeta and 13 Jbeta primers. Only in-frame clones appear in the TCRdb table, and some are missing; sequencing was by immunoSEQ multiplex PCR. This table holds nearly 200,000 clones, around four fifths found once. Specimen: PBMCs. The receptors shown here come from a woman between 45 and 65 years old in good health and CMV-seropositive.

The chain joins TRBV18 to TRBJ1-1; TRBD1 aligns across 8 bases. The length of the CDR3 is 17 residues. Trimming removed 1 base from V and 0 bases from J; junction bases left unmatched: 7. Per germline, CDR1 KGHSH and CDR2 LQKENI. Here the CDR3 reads CASSPRTGQVMNTEAFF. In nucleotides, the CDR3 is TGTGCCAGCTCACCACGAACGGGACAGGTGATGAACACTGAAGCTTTCTTT.

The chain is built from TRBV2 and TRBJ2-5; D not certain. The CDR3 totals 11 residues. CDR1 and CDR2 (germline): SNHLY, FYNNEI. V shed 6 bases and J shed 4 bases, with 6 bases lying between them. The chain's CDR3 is CASRARETQYF. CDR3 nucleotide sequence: TGTGCCAGCAGGGCCCGAGAGACCCAGTACTTC. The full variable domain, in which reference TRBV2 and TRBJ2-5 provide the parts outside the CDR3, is EPEVTQTPSHQVTQMGQEVILRCVPISNHLYFYWYRQILGQKVEFLVSFYNNEISEKSEIFDDQFSVERPDGSNFTLKIRSTKLEDSAMYFCASRARETQYFGPGTRLLVL.

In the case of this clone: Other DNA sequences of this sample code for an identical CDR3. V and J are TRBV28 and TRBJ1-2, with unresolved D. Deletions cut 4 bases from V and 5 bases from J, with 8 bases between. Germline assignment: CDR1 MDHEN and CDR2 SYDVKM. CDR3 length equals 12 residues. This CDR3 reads CASSSPPYGYTF. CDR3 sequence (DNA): TGTGCCAGCAGTTCCCCCCCTTATGGCTACACCTTC.

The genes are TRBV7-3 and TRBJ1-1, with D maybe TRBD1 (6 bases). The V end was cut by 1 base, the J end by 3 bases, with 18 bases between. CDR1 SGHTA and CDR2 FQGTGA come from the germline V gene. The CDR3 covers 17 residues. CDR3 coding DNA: TGTGCCAGCAGCTTAATAGGGGGGGCAGGGGCGGACACTGAAGCTTTCTTT. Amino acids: CASSLIGGAGADTEAFF.

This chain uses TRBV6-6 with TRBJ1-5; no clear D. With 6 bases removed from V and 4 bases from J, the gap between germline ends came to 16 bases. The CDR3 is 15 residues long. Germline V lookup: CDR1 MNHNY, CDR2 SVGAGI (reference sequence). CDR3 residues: CASRPWASQNQPQHF. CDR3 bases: TGTGCCAGCAGACCCTGGGCCAGCCAGAATCAGCCCCAGCATTTT.

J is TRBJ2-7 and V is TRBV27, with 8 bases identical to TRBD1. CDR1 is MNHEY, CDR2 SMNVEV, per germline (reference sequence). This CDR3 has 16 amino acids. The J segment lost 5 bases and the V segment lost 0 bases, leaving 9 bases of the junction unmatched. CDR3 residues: CASSLSPGQGIHEQYF. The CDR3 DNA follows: TGTGCCAGCAGTTTATCCCCTGGACAGGGAATCCACGAGCAGTACTTC.

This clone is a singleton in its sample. The CDR3 loop reads CASRMTLSSNQPQHF. CDR3 coding DNA: TGTGCCAGCAGAATGACTCTATCTAGCAATCAGCCCCAGCATTTT. The J gene is TRBJ1-5, the V gene TRBV6-1, with D unclear. V was clipped by 6 bases and J by 0 bases, with 12 bases between them. Germline V lookup: CDR1 MNHNS, CDR2 SASEGT. The CDR3 runs to 15 residues.

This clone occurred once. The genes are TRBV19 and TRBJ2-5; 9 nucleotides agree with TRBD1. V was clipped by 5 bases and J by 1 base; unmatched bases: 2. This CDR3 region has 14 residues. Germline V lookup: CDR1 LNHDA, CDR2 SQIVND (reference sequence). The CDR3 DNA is TGTGCCAGTAGTGAACAGGGGGCCCAAGAGACCCAGTACTTC. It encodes CASSEQGAQETQYF.

The CDR3 bases are TGTGCCAGCAGCCCCGGGGGGGCCAGCACCGGGGAGCTGTTTTTT. Its protein product is CASSPGGASTGELFF. J is TRBJ2-2 and V is TRBV5-4, with 8 nucleotides matching TRBD2. The J segment lost 4 bases and the V segment lost 4 bases, leaving 6 bases of the junction unmatched. This CDR3 is built from 15 residues. Germline V gene lookup returns CDR1 SGHNT and CDR2 YYREEE (reference sequence).

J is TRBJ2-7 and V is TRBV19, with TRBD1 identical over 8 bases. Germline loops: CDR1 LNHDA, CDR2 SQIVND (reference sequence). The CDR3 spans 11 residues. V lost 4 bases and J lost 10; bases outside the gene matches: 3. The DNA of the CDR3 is TGTGCCAGTAGTACCGACAGGGGACAGTACTTC. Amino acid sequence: CASSTDRGQYF.

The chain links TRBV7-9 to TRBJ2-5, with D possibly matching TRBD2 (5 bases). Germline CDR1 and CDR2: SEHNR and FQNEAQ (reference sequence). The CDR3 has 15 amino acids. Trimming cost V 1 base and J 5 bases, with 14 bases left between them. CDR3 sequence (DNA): TGTGCCAGCAGCTTAGGTGAGGGAGCCCAGGAGACCCAGTACTTC. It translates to CASSLGEGAQETQYF.

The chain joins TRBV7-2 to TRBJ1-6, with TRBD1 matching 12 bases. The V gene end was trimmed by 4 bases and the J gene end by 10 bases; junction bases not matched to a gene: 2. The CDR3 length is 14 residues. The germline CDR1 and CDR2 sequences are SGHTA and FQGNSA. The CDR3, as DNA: TGTGCCAGCAGCTCCGGGACAGGGGGCTCACCCCTCCACTTT. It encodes CASSSGTGGSPLHF.

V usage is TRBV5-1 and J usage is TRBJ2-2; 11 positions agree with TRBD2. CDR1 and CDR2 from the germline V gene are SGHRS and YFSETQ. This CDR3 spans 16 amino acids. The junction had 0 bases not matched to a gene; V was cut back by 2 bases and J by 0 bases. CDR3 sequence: CASSLLAGANTGELFF. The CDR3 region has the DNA TGCGCCAGCAGCTTACTAGCGGGGGCGAACACCGGGGAGCTGTTTTTT.

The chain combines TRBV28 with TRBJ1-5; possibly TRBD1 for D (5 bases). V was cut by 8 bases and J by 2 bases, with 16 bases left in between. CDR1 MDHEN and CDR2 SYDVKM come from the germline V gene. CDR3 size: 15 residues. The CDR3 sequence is CASRDGGTRNQPQHF. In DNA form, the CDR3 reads TGTGCCAGCCGGGACGGGGGGACGCGCAATCAGCCCCAGCATTTT.

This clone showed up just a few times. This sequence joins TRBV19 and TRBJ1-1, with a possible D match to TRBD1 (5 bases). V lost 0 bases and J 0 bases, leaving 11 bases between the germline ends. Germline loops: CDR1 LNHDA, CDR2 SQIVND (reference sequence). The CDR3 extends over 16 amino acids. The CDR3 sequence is CASSIDQGTMNTEAFF. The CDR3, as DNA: TGTGCCAGTAGTATAGATCAGGGCACCATGAACACTGAAGCTTTCTTT.

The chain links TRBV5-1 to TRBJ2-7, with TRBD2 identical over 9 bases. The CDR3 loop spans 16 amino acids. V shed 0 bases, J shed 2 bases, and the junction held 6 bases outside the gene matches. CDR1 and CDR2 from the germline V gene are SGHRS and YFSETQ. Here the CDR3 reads CASSLAVGTSPYEQYF. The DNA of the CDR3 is TGCGCCAGCAGCTTGGCCGTGGGGACTAGCCCCTACGAGCAGTACTTC.

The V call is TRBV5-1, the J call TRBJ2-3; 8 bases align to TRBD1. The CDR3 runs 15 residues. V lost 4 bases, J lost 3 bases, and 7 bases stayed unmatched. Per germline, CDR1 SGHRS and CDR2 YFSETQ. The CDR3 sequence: CASSEGQAATDTQYF. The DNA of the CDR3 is TGCGCCAGCAGCGAGGGACAGGCCGCTACAGATACGCAGTATTTT.

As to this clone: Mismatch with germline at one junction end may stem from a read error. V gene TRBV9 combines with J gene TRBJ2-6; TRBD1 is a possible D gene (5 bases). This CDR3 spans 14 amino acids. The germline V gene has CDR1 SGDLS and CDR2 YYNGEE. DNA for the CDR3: TGTGCCAGCAGCTCTGGGGCTGGGGCCAACGGCCTGACTTTC. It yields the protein CASSSGAGANGLTF.

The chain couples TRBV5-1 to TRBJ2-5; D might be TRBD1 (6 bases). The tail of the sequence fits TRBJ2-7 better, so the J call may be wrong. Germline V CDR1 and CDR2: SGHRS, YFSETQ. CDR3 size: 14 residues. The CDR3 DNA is TGCGCCAGCAGCTTGGAGGGACAACGCTACGAGCAGTACTTC. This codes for CASSLEGQRYEQYF.

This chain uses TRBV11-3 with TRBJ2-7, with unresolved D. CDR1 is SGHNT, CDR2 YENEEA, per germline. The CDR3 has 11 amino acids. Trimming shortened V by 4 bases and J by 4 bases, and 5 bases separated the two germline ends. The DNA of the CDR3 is TGTGCCAGCAGCTCAGGATACGAGCAGTACTTC. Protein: CASSSGYEQYF.

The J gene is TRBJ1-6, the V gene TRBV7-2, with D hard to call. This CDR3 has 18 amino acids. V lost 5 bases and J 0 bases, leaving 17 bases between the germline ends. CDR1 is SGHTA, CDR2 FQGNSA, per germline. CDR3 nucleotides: TGTGCCAGCAGCCGGTGGGGAACGGGAAGCTCCTATAATTCACCCCTCCACTTT. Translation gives CASSRWGTGSSYNSPLHF.

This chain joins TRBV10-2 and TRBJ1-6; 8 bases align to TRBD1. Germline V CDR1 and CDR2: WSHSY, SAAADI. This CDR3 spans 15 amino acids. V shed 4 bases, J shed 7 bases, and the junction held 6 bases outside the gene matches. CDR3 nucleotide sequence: TGCGCCAGCAGTGTCGGCAGGGGGCCAAATTCACCCCTCCACTTT. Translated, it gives CASSVGRGPNSPLHF.

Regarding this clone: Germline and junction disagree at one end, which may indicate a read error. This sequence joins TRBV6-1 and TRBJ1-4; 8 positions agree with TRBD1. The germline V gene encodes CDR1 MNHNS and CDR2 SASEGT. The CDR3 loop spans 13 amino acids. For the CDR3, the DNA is TGTGCCAGCAGTGAAGGCGGAGGACAGGGAGTAGTTTTT. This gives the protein CASSEGGGQGVVF.

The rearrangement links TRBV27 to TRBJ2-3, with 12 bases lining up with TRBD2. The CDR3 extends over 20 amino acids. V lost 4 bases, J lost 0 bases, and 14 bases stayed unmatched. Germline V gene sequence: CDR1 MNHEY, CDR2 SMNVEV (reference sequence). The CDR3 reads CASSSRGRLAGESSTDTQYF. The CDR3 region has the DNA TGTGCCAGCAGTTCCCGAGGACGACTAGCGGGAGAATCAAGCACAGATACGCAGTATTTT.

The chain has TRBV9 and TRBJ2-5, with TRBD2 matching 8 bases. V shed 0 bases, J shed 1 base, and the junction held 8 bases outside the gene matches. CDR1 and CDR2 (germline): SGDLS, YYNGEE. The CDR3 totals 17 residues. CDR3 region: CASSVGGNSGIQETQYF. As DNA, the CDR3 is TGTGCCAGCAGCGTAGGAGGGAATAGCGGGATCCAAGAGACCCAGTACTTC.

The CDR3 DNA reads as TGTGCCAGCAGACAACTAGGCTACGAGCAGTACTTC. It yields the protein CASRQLGYEQYF. The gene calls are TRBV7-2 and TRBJ2-7, with a weak D call TRBD2 (5 bases). The CDR3 is 12 residues long. Trimming pared 6 bases from V and 3 bases from J, leaving 9 bases between. In germline, CDR1 is SGHTA, CDR2 FQGNSA.

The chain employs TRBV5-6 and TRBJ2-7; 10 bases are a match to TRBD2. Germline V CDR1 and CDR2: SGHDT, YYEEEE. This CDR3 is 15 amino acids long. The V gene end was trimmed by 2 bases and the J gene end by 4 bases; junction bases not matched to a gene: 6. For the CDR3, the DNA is TGTGCCAGCAGCTTCCCTCAGCGGGAGGGGTACGAGCAGTACTTC. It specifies CASSFPQREGYEQYF. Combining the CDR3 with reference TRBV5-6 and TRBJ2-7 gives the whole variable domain DAGVTQSPTHLIKTRGQQVTLRCSPKSGHDTVSWYQQALGQGPQFIFQYYEEEERQRGNFPDRFSGHQFPNYSSELNVNALLLGDSALYLCASSFPQREGYEQYFGPGTRLTVT.